The sequence of this TCR beta chain was determined in a study of OX40 agonist ivuxolimab in advanced cancers. Study in general: Past anti-PD-1, anti-PD-L1 or anti-CTLA-4 therapy was accepted, and roughly 38% had received some.

Repertoires were generated with immunoSEQ multiplex PCR, while TCRdb's copy carries only in-frame clones and drops some. The data hold 65,000 to 75,000 clones, with around 85% observed a single time. CDR1 and CDR2 from the germline V gene are SNHLY and FYNNEI. The CDR3 runs 13 residues. Between the trimmed V and J ends, which lost 7 bases and 0 bases, there was a span of 9 bases. On this clone: Its target is unknown.

Findings and caveats of the study: Compared with others, partial responders at 0.1-3.0 mg/kg displayed clonal expansion among the lowest. Antigen specificity remained undetermined for the expanded peripheral T cells. There was clonal expansion of CD4+ and CD8+ blood T cells by week 6 at 0.1 to 3.0 mg/kg.

The chain employs TRBV2 and TRBJ1-1; possibly TRBD1 for D (5 bases). This clonotype originated in an adult with an advanced solid tumor such as melanoma, head and neck, liver or kidney cancer. Sample: CD4+ or CD8+ T cells sorted from blood, taken in a trial of the OX40 agonist ivuxolimab. In nucleotides, the CDR3 is TGTGCCAGCACGGGGGGGTTGAACACTGAAGCTTTCTTT. It encodes CASTGGLNTEAFF.